The 12 T cell receptor beta chains given below trace back to one sample, sequenced in a study of beta chain features in type 1 diabetes. Overall study results and limits: Patients with Type 1 diabetes showed moderately but significantly shorter TCRB CDR3s in all four CD4+ subsets.

Their cognate antigens are unknown. The authors reverse transcribed all of the isolated RNA, so sequencing captured expressed TCRB transcripts. The method was immunoSEQ multiplex PCR; TCRdb's version includes in-frame clones alone and lacks a portion of them. Of roughly 150,000 clones listed, around 10% are singletons. Sequencing input: central memory CD4+ T cells from blood. The receptors stem from a man aged 30 to 39 with type 1 diabetes.

The chain combines TRBV15 with TRBJ2-5; 8 nucleotides match TRBD1. V lost 5 bases and J lost 4; bases outside the gene matches: 6. The CDR3 runs 14 residues. Germline-derived CDR1 and CDR2 are LNHNV and YYDKDF (reference sequence). Here the CDR3 reads CATSRTGTGETQYF. In nucleotides, the CDR3 is TGTGCCACCAGCCGAACCGGGACAGGAGAGACCCAGTACTTC.

This clone showed up just a few times. The V call is TRBV2, the J call TRBJ2-4, with a weak D call TRBD1 (6 bases). CDR1 SNHLY and CDR2 FYNNEI come from the germline V gene. Trimming shortened V by 3 bases and J by 7 bases, and 13 bases separated the two germline ends. The CDR3 is made up of 14 amino acids. CDR3 in DNA: TGTGCCAGCAGTGATTCGACAGGCCATAACATTCAGTACTTC. Amino acids: CASSDSTGHNIQYF.

This clone occurred a few times. CDR3 sequence: CASSPGLAGVRFNEQFF. Here the CDR3 DNA reads TGCGCCAGCAGCCCGGGACTAGCGGGAGTGAGGTTCAATGAGCAGTTCTTC. The chain has TRBV5-1 and TRBJ2-1; 14 bases match TRBD2. Germline V gene lookup returns CDR1 SGHRS and CDR2 YFSETQ. This CDR3 contains 17 residues. V dropped 4 bases and J dropped 6; count of bases not matched to a gene: 9.

V usage is TRBV7-2 and J usage is TRBJ2-3; 7 positions match TRBD2. V was clipped by 5 bases and J by 3 bases; unmatched bases: 5. Germline-derived CDR1 and CDR2 are SGHTA and FQGNSA. The CDR3 sequence is 14 residues long. DNA of the CDR3: TGTGCCAGCAGCACCGGACTAGGGACAGATACGCAGTATTTT. Translating gives CASSTGLGTDTQYF.

The chain links TRBV5-1 to TRBJ2-2; perhaps TRBD2 as D (5 bases). V was trimmed by 1 base and J by 1 base, leaving 8 bases between them. Germline V gene data show CDR1 as SGHRS and CDR2 as YFSETQ. The CDR3 is made up of 15 amino acids. This CDR3 is CASSLIEGNTGELFF. In DNA form, the CDR3 reads TGCGCCAGCAGCTTGATTGAGGGGAACACCGGGGAGCTGTTTTTT.

There are a few counts of this clone. This chain connects TRBV19 to TRBJ2-1, with D maybe TRBD2 (5 bases). Deletions cut 10 bases from V and 0 bases from J, with 16 bases between. The CDR3 extends over 15 amino acids. Per the germline V gene, CDR1 is LNHDA and CDR2 is SQIVND (reference sequence). CDR3 DNA sequence: TGTGCCATCGACGCGGGTACGGGCTCCTACAATGAGCAGTTCTTC. It translates to CAIDAGTGSYNEQFF.

Only a few counts were recorded for this clone. The rearrangement uses TRBV25-1 and TRBJ2-7; 10 bases are shared with TRBD2. The CDR3 runs to 16 residues. J gave up 0 bases and V 1 base, and 3 bases lay outside the gene matches. Germline CDR1 MGHDK, CDR2 SYGVNS. CDR3 residues: CASSESTSGHSYEQYF. The DNA for the CDR3 is TGTGCCAGCAGTGAATCGACTAGCGGGCACTCCTACGAGCAGTACTTC.

The chain joins TRBV9 to TRBJ2-7; D is unclear. Trimming took 0 bases from V and 0 from J, leaving 7 bases between them. The CDR3 runs to 14 residues. Germline assignment: CDR1 SGDLS and CDR2 YYNGEE. The CDR3 nucleotides read TGTGCCAGCAGCGTAGGATCTAGCTCCTACGAGCAGTACTTC. Translated: CASSVGSSSYEQYF.

This rearrangement joins TRBV7-8 to TRBJ2-7; TRBD2 agrees at 15 bases. The CDR3 is 16 residues long. The germline V gene encodes CDR1 SGHVS and CDR2 FQNEAQ. Unmatched junction bases numbered 5, after V lost 4 bases and J lost 4 bases. CDR3 in amino acids: CASSWTSGRDDYEQYF. DNA for the CDR3: TGTGCCAGCAGCTGGACTAGCGGGAGGGACGATTACGAGCAGTACTTC.

The sample holds a few counts of this clone. The chain carries TRBV7-2 and TRBJ2-2, with D perhaps matching TRBD2 (6 bases). Per germline, CDR1 SGHTA and CDR2 FQGNSA. V lost 9 bases and J 6 bases, leaving 20 bases between the germline ends. The CDR3 loop spans 15 amino acids. The CDR3 sequence is CASSPSRELAGELFF. The CDR3 coding sequence is TGTGCCAGTTCGCCTAGCCGGGAGCTAGCCGGGGAGCTGTTTTTT.

The rearrangement links TRBV5-1 to TRBJ2-7, with D maybe TRBD2 (5 bases). CDR1 is SGHRS, CDR2 YFSETQ, per germline. The germline V and J ends were trimmed by 0 bases and 7 bases, with 11 bases remaining between them. The CDR3 is 13 amino acids. Here the CDR3 reads CASSLDPSGEQYF. CDR3 nucleotide sequence: TGCGCCAGCAGCTTGGACCCTTCGGGGGAGCAGTACTTC.

This clone was seen at least ten times. The chain carries TRBV29-1 and TRBJ2-2, with D possibly TRBD2 on 5 matching bases. CDR1 is SQVTM, CDR2 ANQGSEA, per germline. V lost 8 bases, J lost 2 bases, and 9 bases lay in between. The CDR3 sequence is 12 residues long. CDR3 sequence: CSSWTNTGELFF. DNA of the CDR3: TGCAGCTCTTGGACTAACACCGGGGAGCTGTTTTTT.